Following are 3 T cell receptor beta chains from one sample sequenced in a study of blood T cell repertoires in COVID-19 (dated by TCRdb to the early 2020s). The library was prepared using the immunoSEQ multiplex PCR assay. This is the immuneACCESS table as TCRdb keeps it, with only in-frame sequences that have V and J called. A part of the clones is gone; compared with another copy, unresolved V genes explain less than half, and the rest is unexplained. This sample lists 200,000 to 300,000 clones; 85% were detected once. 5% to 6.5% of the sample is in the top ten clones. The specimen was peripheral blood. These receptors were taken from a man aged 50-59 years with COVID-19, enrolled during active disease.

The chain joins TRBV28 to TRBJ1-4; 8 bases match TRBD1. With V trimmed by 5 bases and J by 11 bases, 10 bases remained unmatched. This CDR3 spans 14 amino acids. Germline assignment: CDR1 MDHEN and CDR2 SYDVKM. The CDR3 DNA reads as TGTGCCAGCAGTCTCGGACAGGGATCAGGGAAACTGTTTTTT. Translation gives CASSLGQGSGKLFF.

The V gene is TRBV7-2, the J gene TRBJ1-2; the match to TRBD1 covers 7 bases. The CDR3 runs 14 residues. The junction had 7 bases not matched to a gene; V was cut back by 5 bases and J by 4 bases. From germline, CDR1 is SGHTA and CDR2 FQGNSA. Here the CDR3 DNA reads TGTGCCAGCAGCCTTAACCGGGACAGCTATGGCTACACCTTC. Protein: CASSLNRDSYGYTF.

The V call is TRBV25-1, the J call TRBJ1-6, with 10 bases aligning to TRBD1. CDR1 MGHDK and CDR2 SYGVNS come from the germline V gene. Trimming removed 5 bases from V and 6 bases from J; junction bases left unmatched: 1. The CDR3 spans 14 residues. CDR3 sequence (DNA): TGTGCCAGCAGTAGGACAGGGGGTAATTCACCCCTCCACTTT. This sequence encodes CASSRTGGNSPLHF.